This entry features one TCR beta chain sequence. Its antigen is as yet unknown. Both 60 Vbeta primers and 13 Jbeta primers went into the PCR. Some clones are missing from TCRdb's copy, which holds only in-frame ones; the method was immunoSEQ multiplex PCR. The sample lists 220,000 or so clones; 70% to 80% were seen once. Everyone who donated was a healthy bone marrow donor. The source of the sample is a study of cytomegalovirus exposure and HLA in healthy donors. Turning to the study itself: A prior analysis found 90 million to 120 million unique TCR beta sequences from around 180 million T cells. General study findings and limits: As confirmed in vitro, a few CMV-associated chains were specific for CMV antigens. A later analysis found common viral pathogens apparently linked to several of the most significant clusters.

Per the germline V gene, CDR1 is ENHRY and CDR2 is SYGVKD. The junction had 7 bases not matched to a gene; V was cut back by 6 bases and J by 0 bases. This CDR3 spans 16 amino acids. The clonotype comes from a male donor in good health and CMV-seronegative. The chain combines TRBV10-3 with TRBJ1-1; 10 nucleotides agree with TRBD1. Specimen: PBMCs. As DNA, the CDR3 is TGTGCCATCAGGGGACAGGGGATGGGAGTGAACACTGAAGCTTTCTTT. This sequence encodes CAIRGQGMGVNTEAFF.